The 10 T cell receptor beta chains reported below all come from one sample, sequenced in a study of regulatory T cells in long-lasting Graves disease. TCR beta libraries were built with iRepertoire HTBI primers and Arm-PCR of CDR3 regions. MiXCR, applied by TCRdb to the multiplex PCR reads, yields one record per CDR3 protein. The sample records approximately 210,000 distinct CDR3 sequences, approximately 20% being singletons. Time point in this sample: newly diagnosed GD, antithyroid drugs for less than 3 months. After RNA was extracted from PBMCs, the TCR library was made from it. Sequenced here: peripheral blood mononuclear cells (PBMCs), sampled at new diagnosis, from a patient treated with antithyroid drugs. The receptors come from a female donor with Graves disease.

This clonotype was counted many times. The rearrangement uses TRBV9 and TRBJ2-7; perhaps TRBD2 as D (5 bases). V dropped 2 bases and J dropped 1 base, with 19 bases sitting between them. Germline V gives CDR1 SGDLS, CDR2 YYNGEE. This CDR3 is 17 amino acids long. CDR3 sequence: CASSVGDAIISSYEQYF. CDR3 DNA sequence: TGTGCCAGCAGCGTGGGAGACGCTATTATCTCTTCCTACGAGCAGTACTTC.

This clonotype was found a few times. A much larger clone differs by one base, so this may be a read error. This chain connects TRBV28 to TRBJ1-1; D remains ambiguous. This CDR3 spans 12 amino acids. CDR1 is MDHEN and CDR2 is SYDVKM in the germline V gene. The CDR3 region is CVSSLPGFRAFF. CDR3 bases: TGTGTCAGCAGTTTGCCCGGTTTCAGGGCTTTCTTT.

This clonotype was seen at least ten times. The chain has TRBV6-2 or TRBV6-3 and TRBJ2-7; no clear D. V was shortened by 2 bases and J by 0 bases, with 8 bases between the two germline ends. CDR1 is MNHEY and CDR2 is SVGEGT in the germline V gene. This CDR3 region has 14 residues. The CDR3 spells CASSYPDGSYEQYF. DNA of the CDR3: TGTGCCAGCAGTTACCCTGACGGCTCCTACGAGCAGTACTTC.

The V and J genes are TRBV15 and TRBJ1-1; D call uncertain. The germline V gene has CDR1 LNHNV and CDR2 YYDKDF (reference sequence). The CDR3 is made up of 14 amino acids. With 5 bases removed from V and 3 bases from J, the gap between germline ends came to 13 bases. Here the CDR3 reads CATSGRPGYTEAFF. The CDR3, as DNA: TGTGCCACCAGCGGCCGACCCGGGTACACTGAAGCTTTCTTT.

The chain carries TRBV6-2 or TRBV6-3 and TRBJ1-2; D unresolved. Germline values: CDR1 MNHEY, CDR2 SVGEGT. This CDR3 is 16 amino acids long. V lost 5 bases and J 5 bases, leaving 21 bases between the germline ends. CDR3 DNA sequence: TGTGCCAGCAGTGAAACTAACGCGGGTGGGAATTATGGCTACACCTTC. Encoded protein: CASSETNAGGNYGYTF.

The rearrangement uses TRBV29-1 and TRBJ2-5; D is undetermined. CDR1 and CDR2 (germline): SQVTM, ANQGSEA. Trimming removed 2 bases from V and 2 bases from J, with 6 bases in between. The CDR3 has 12 residues. CDR3 in amino acids: CSVERQQETQYF. The CDR3 nucleotides read TGCAGCGTTGAAAGGCAACAAGAGACCCAGTACTTC.

The chain recombines TRBV5-6 with TRBJ2-1, with D unresolved. This CDR3 comprises 14 residues. V was shortened by 5 bases and J by 0 bases, with 9 bases between the two germline ends. Germline assignment: CDR1 SGHDT and CDR2 YYEEEE. CDR3 nucleotide sequence: TGTGCCAGCAGGCTAACGAGCTCCTACAATGAGCAGTTCTTC. Translation: CASRLTSSYNEQFF.

As to this clonotype: A read error is likely here: a far larger clone is one base away. This chain links TRBV11-2 with TRBJ1-4; 7 bases agree with TRBD1. This CDR3 region has 15 residues. The V gene's germline CDR1 is SGHAT and CDR2 FQNNGV. CDR3 in amino acids: CASSLTGAGGEKLSF. CDR3 DNA sequence: TGTGCCAGCAGCCTCACAGGGGCGGGTGGTGAAAAACTGTCTTTT.

This clonotype was counted at least ten times. This sequence joins TRBV20-1 and TRBJ2-3; a weak D match, TRBD1 (5 bases). Looked up from germline, CDR1 is DFQATT and CDR2 is SNEGSKA (reference sequence). The CDR3 covers 14 residues. The V gene lost 6 bases and the J gene lost 3 bases, with 16 bases spanning the gap. As DNA, the CDR3 is TGCAGTGCACCTAAGGGGCAGAGTACAGATACGCAGTATTTT. Its protein product is CSAPKGQSTDTQYF.

This clonotype was found many times. This chain joins TRBV20-1 and TRBJ2-1; 7 bases align to TRBD2. The V gene end was trimmed by 0 bases and the J gene end by 7 bases; junction bases not matched to a gene: 21. From germline, CDR1 is DFQATT and CDR2 SNEGSKA (reference sequence). The CDR3 is 19 residues long. The CDR3: CSARDLASGGGGGKNEQFF. The CDR3 nucleotides read TGCAGTGCTAGAGATCTGGCTAGCGGTGGTGGTGGGGGGAAGAATGAGCAGTTCTTC.